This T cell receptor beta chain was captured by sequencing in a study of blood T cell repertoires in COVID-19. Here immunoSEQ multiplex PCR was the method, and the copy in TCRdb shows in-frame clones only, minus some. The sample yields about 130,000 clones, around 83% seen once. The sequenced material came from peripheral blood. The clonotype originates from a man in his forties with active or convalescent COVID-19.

Here the CDR3 DNA reads TGTGCCAGCAGCTTAGCGCCAGGGGGTGAGGGAGAGACCCAGTACTTC. Protein sequence: CASSLAPGGEGETQYF. This rearrangement joins TRBV7-2 to TRBJ2-5; 7 nucleotides line up with TRBD1. The CDR3 consists of 16 residues. The J segment lost 4 bases and the V segment lost 0 bases, leaving 8 bases of the junction unmatched. CDR1 is SGHTA and CDR2 is FQGNSA in the germline V gene.